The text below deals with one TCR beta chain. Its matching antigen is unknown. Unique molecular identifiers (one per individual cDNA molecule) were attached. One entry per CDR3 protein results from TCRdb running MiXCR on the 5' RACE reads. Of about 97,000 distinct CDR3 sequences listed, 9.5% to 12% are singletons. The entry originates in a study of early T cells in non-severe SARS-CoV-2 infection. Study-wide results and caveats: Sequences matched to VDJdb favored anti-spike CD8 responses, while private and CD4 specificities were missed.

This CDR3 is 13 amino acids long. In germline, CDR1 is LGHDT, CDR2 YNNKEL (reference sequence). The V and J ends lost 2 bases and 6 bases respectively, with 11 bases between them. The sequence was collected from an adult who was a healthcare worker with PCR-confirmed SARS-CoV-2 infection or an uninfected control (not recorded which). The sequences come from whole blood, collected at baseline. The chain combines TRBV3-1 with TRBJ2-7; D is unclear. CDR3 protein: CASSQSLTGEQYF. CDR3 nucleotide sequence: TGTGCCAGCAGCCAATCATTAACGGGCGAGCAGTACTTC.